The rows below give T cell receptor beta chains drawn from one sample of a study of Ad26.COV2.S vaccination and SARS-CoV-2 variants. Only in-frame clones appear in the TCRdb table, and some are missing; sequencing was by immunoSEQ multiplex PCR. The table includes a few hundred thousand clones, approximately 89% detected once. The specimen was peripheral blood, collected in a trial of Ad26.COV2.S vaccine versus placebo. Receptors were obtained from a person between 18 and 59 years old who received the Ad26.COV2.S COVID-19 vaccine or a placebo. The CDR3 runs from the conserved cysteine through the conserved F or W. D genes are given only for firm matches. Clone sizes are given selectively: once, few, many, or a class where the clone is expanded.

TRBD2	TRBV5-1	once	TRBJ2-7	CASSALAGGPREQYF	TGCGCCAGCAGCGCTCTAGCGGGAGGGCCCCGAGAGCAGTACTTC
NA	TRBV30	NA	TRBJ1-3	CAWDSSGNTIYF	TGTGCCTGGGACAGCTCTGGAAACACCATATATTTT
TRBD1	TRBV6-5	NA	TRBJ2-1	CASSSGGQVIYNEQFF	TGTGCCAGCAGTTCCGGGGGACAGGTGATCTACAATGAGCAGTTCTTC
NA	TRBV18	once	TRBJ2-2	CASSPPSANTGELFF	TGTGCCAGCTCACCACCGTCAGCGAACACCGGGGAGCTGTTTTTT
NA	TRBV19	NA	TRBJ2-3	CASSQDSDTQYF	TGTGCCAGTAGCCAGGACTCAGATACGCAGTATTTT
NA	TRBV4-1	few	TRBJ1-3	CASSQDRVSSSGNTIYF	TGCGCCAGCAGCCAAGACCGGGTCAGCAGCTCTGGAAACACCATATATTTT
TRBD2	TRBV6-5	NA	TRBJ2-5	CASSPGGRWETQYF	TGTGCCAGCAGCCCCGGGGGGAGGTGGGAGACCCAGTACTTC
TRBD1	TRBV7-2	NA	TRBJ2-4	CASRPTRQGKNIQYF	TGTGCCAGCAGGCCAACCAGACAGGGAAAAAACATTCAGTACTTC
TRBD1	TRBV10-3	NA	TRBJ1-6	CAISWDRGYNSPLHF	TGTGCCATCAGCTGGGACAGGGGGTATAATTCACCCCTCCACTTT
TRBD1	TRBV18	NA	TRBJ2-5	CASSRFTTGLETQYF	TGTGCCAGCTCACGATTTACGACAGGGTTGGAGACCCAGTACTTC
TRBD2	TRBV4-2	NA	TRBJ2-1	CASSRVLAGGASYNEQFF	TGTGCCAGCAGCCGGGTTCTAGCGGGAGGGGCCTCCTACAATGAGCAGTTCTTC
TRBD1	TRBV5-6	NA	TRBJ2-3	CASSWGTGGFGDTQYF	TGTGCCAGCAGCTGGGGGACAGGGGGCTTCGGAGATACGCAGTATTTT
NA	TRBV7-2	NA	TRBJ1-4	CASSLTQGTNEKLFF	TGTGCCAGCAGCTTAACACAGGGAACTAATGAAAAACTGTTTTTT
NA	TRBV23-1	NA	TRBJ2-2	CASSPEIGELFF	TGCGCCAGCAGTCCGGAGATCGGGGAGCTGTTTTTT
NA	TRBV19	NA	TRBJ1-1	CASSMWTDSSEAFF	TGTGCCAGTAGTATGTGGACCGACTCTTCTGAAGCTTTCTTT